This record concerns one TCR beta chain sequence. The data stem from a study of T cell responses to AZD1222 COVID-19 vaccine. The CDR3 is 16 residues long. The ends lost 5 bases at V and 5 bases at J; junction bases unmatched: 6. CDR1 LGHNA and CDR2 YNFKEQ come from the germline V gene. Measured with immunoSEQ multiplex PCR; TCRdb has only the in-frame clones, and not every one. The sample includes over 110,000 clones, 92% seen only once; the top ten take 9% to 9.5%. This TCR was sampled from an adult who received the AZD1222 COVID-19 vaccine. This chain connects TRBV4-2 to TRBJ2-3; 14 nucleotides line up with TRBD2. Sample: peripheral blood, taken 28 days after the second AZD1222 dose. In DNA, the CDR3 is TGTGCCAGCAGCACGACTAGCGGGGGGGCTAGAGATACGCAGTATTTT. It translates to CASSTTSGGARDTQYF.